One sample yielded the 3 T cell receptor beta chains listed below, sequenced in a study of blood T cell repertoires in COVID-19. The assay was immunoSEQ multiplex PCR, and TCRdb's table has in-frame clones only and misses some. Here the sample spans about 320,000 clones, around 84% being singletons. The specimen sequenced was PBMCs or T cells enriched from blood (not recorded which). All receptors derive from a woman in her thirties who had been exposed to COVID-19.

The chain employs TRBV14 and TRBJ1-6, with D tentatively TRBD1 (5 bases). The germline V gene has CDR1 SGHDN and CDR2 FVKESK. The CDR3 contains 14 residues. Trimming cost V 4 bases and J 6 bases, with 10 bases left between them. This CDR3 is CASSLRQSNSPLHF. The CDR3 region has the DNA TGTGCCAGCAGCCTGAGACAGAGTAATTCACCCCTCCACTTT.

This clone turned up a few times. The gene calls are TRBV19 and TRBJ2-2; 7 bases map to TRBD1. The germline V gene has CDR1 LNHDA and CDR2 SQIVND (reference sequence). The ends lost 5 bases at V and 0 bases at J; junction bases unmatched: 3. The CDR3 sequence is 15 residues long. The CDR3 loop is CASSVQGTNTGELFF. The CDR3 DNA reads TGTGCCAGTAGTGTACAGGGGACGAACACCGGGGAGCTGTTTTTT. The full variable domain, its missing parts supplied by reference TRBV19 and TRBJ2-2, is DGGITQSPKYLFRKEGQNVTLSCEQNLNHDAMYWYRQDPGQGLRLIYYSQIVNDFQKGDIAEGYSVSREKKESFPLTVTSAQKNPTAFYLCASSVQGTNTGELFFGEGSRLTVL.

This clone was seen a single time. V is TRBV5-1 and J is TRBJ2-3; D possibly corresponds to TRBD2 (6 bases). The CDR3 consists of 11 residues. Germline CDR1 reads SGHRS; CDR2 reads YFSETQ. The V end lost 7 bases, the J end lost 5 bases, and 8 bases lay between the germline ends. CDR3 region: CASQAGDTQYF. DNA for the CDR3: TGCGCCAGCCAAGCGGGAGATACGCAGTATTTT.